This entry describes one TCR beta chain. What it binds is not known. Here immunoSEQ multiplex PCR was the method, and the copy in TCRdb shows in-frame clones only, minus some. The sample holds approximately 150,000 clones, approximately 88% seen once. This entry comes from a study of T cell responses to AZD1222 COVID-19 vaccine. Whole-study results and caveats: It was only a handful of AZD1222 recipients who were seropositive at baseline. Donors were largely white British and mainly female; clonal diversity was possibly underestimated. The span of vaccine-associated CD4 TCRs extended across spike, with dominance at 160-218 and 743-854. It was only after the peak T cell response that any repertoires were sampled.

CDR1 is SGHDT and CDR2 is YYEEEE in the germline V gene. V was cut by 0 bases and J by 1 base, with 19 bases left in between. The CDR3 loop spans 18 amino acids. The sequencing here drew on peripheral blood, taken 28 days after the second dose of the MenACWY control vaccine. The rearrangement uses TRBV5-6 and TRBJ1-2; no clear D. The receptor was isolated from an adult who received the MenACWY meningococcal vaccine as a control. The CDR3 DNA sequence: TGTGCCAGCAGCTTGGTGGCAGGAGGTCGTCGCAGTAACTATGGCTACACCTTC. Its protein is CASSLVAGGRRSNYGYTF.